This entry concerns a single T cell receptor (beta chain). Its antigen remains unidentified. This specimen belongs to a study of PD-1 blockade in classical Hodgkin lymphoma. Study observations and caveats: Repertoire differences lack defined causes, possibly disease activity or prior therapy.

Sample time point: cycle 4 day 1 (C4D1), after 5 to 7 weeks of nivolumab. Exposure to brentuximab vedotin varied, and each patient had relapsed following autologous stem cell transplantation. Measured with immunoSEQ multiplex PCR; TCRdb has only the in-frame clones, and not every one. The data show 40,000 to 50,000 clones, around 69% seen once. This CDR3 has 13 amino acids. Germline V gene data show CDR1 as SGHRS and CDR2 as YFSETQ. Deletions cut 0 bases from V and 7 bases from J, with 11 bases between. This sequence was found in a human donor with classical Hodgkin lymphoma. The starting material was peripheral blood mononuclear cells (PBMCs), obtained before the fourth cycle of nivolumab. The chain links TRBV5-1 to TRBJ2-7; D gene ambiguous. The CDR3 loop is CASSLVSPGEQYF. The CDR3 region has the DNA TGCGCCAGCAGCTTGGTCTCTCCCGGGGAGCAGTACTTC.